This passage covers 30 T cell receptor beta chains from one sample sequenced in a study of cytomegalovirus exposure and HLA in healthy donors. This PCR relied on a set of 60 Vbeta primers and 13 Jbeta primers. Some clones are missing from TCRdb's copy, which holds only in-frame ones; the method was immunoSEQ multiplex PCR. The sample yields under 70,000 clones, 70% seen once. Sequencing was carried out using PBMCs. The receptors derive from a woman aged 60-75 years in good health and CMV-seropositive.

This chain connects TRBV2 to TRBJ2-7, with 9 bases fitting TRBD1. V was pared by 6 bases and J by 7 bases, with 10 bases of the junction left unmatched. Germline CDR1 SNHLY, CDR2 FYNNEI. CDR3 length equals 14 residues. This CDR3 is CASRAGQGDGEQYF. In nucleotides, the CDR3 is TGTGCCAGCAGGGCGGGACAGGGTGACGGAGAGCAGTACTTC.

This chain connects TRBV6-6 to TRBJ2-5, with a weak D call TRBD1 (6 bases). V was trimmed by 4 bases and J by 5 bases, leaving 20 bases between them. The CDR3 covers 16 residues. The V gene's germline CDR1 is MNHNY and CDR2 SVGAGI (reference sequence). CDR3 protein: CASSWGQGAQSETQYF. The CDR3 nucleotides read TGTGCCAGCAGTTGGGGGCAGGGAGCACAATCGGAGACCCAGTACTTC.

The CDR3 region is CASSQSTDTQYF. The CDR3 region has the DNA TGTGCCAGCAGCCAATCGACAGATACGCAGTATTTT. The chain has TRBV14 and TRBJ2-3; no reliable D call. CDR3 length: 12 amino acids. In germline, CDR1 is SGHDN, CDR2 FVKESK. V lost 2 bases and J lost 3, with 3 bases in between.

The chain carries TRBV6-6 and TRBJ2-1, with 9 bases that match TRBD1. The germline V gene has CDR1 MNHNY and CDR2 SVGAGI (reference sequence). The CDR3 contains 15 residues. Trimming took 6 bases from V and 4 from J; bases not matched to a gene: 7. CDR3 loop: CASSPGTGTYNEQFF. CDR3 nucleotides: TGTGCCAGCAGCCCCGGGACAGGGACGTACAATGAGCAGTTCTTC.

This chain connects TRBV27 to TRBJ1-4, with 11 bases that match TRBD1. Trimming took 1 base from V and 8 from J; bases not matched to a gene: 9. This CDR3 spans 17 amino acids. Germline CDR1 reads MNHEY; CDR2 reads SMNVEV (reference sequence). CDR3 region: CASSLFRTGGWREKLFF. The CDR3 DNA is TGTGCCAGCAGTTTATTCAGGACAGGGGGCTGGCGAGAAAAACTGTTTTTT.

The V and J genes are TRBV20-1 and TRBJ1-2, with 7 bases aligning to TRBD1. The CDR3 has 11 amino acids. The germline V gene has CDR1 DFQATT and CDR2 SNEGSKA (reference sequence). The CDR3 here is CSLTGNYGYTF. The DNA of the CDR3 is TGCAGCCTGACAGGGAACTATGGCTACACCTTC.

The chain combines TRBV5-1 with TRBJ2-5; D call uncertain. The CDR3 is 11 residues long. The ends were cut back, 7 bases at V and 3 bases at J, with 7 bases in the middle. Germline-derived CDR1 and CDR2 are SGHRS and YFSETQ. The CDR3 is CASLNEETQYF. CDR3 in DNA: TGCGCCAGCCTAAACGAAGAGACCCAGTACTTC.

The CDR3 nucleotides are TGTGCCAGCAGTGACGTAGCCGGAAACTATGGCTACACCTTC. It encodes CASSDVAGNYGYTF. J is TRBJ1-2 and V is TRBV2; the D is unclear. Trimming removed 3 bases at V and 2 bases at J, with 10 bases between. The CDR3 is made up of 14 amino acids. The germline CDR1 and CDR2 sequences are SNHLY and FYNNEI.

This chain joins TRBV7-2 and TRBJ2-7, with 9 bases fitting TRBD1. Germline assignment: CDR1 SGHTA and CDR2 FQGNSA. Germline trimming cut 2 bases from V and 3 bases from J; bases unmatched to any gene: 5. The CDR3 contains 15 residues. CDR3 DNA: TGTGCCAGCAGCTTAAGTAGGACAGGGGACTACGAGCAGTACTTC. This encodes CASSLSRTGDYEQYF.

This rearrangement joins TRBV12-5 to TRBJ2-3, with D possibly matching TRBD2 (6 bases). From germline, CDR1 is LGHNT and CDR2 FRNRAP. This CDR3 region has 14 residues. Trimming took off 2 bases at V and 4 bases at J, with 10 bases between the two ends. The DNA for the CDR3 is TGTGCTAGTGGTTTGATCGCGGGATCAGATACGCAGTATTTT. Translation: CASGLIAGSDTQYF.

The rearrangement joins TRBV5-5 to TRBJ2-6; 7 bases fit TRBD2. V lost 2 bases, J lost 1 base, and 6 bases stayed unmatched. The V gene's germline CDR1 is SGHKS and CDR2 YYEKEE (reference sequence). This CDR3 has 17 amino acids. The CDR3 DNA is TGTGCCAGCAGCTTTGCTAGCGGTAGTTCTGGGGCCAACGTCCTGACTTTC. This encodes CASSFASGSSGANVLTF.

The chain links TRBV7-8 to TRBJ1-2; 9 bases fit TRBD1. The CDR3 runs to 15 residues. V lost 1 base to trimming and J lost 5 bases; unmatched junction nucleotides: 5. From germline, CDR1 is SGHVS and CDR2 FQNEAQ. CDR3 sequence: CASSLGTGAGYGYTF. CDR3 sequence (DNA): TGTGCCAGCAGCTTAGGGACAGGGGCGGGGTATGGCTACACCTTC.

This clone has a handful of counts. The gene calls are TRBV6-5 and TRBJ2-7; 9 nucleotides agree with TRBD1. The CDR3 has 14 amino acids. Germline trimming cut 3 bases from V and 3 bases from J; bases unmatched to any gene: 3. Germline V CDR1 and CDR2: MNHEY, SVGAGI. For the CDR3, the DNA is TGTGCCAGCAGTTATGAGGGACAGGGCTACGAGCAGTACTTC. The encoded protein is CASSYEGQGYEQYF.

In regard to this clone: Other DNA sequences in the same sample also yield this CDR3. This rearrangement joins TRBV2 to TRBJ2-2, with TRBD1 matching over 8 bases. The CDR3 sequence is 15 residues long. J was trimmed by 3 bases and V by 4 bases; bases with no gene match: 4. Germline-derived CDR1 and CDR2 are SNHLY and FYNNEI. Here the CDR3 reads CASSADRADTGELFF. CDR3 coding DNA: TGTGCCAGCAGTGCGGACAGGGCGGACACCGGGGAGCTGTTTTTT. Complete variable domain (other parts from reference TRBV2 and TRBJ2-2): EPEVTQTPSHQVTQMGQEVILRCVPISNHLYFYWYRQILGQKVEFLVSFYNNEISEKSEIFDDQFSVERPDGSNFTLKIRSTKLEDSAMYFCASSADRADTGELFFGEGSRLTVL.

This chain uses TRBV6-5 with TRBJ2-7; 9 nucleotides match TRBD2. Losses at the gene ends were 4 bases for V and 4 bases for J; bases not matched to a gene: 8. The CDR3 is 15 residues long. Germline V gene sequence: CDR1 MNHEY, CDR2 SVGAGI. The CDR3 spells CASSSRLAGLYEQYF. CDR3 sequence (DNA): TGTGCCAGCAGTTCCCGCCTAGCGGGGTTGTACGAGCAGTACTTC.

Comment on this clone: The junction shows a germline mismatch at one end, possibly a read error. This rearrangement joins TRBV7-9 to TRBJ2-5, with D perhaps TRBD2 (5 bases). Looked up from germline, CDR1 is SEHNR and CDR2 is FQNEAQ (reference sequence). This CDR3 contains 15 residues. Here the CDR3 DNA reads TGTTCCAGCAGCCCAGATTCGGCGGGCTGGGAGACCCAGTACTTC. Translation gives CSSSPDSAGWETQYF.

The CDR3 spells CASSFEGTNEKLFF. The CDR3 bases are TGCGCCAGCAGCTTCGAGGGAACTAATGAAAAACTGTTTTTT. The chain uses TRBV5-1 and TRBJ1-4; D is ambiguous. The CDR3 contains 14 residues. Germline V lookup: CDR1 SGHRS, CDR2 YFSETQ. Trimming took 2 bases from V and 1 from J, leaving 6 bases between them.

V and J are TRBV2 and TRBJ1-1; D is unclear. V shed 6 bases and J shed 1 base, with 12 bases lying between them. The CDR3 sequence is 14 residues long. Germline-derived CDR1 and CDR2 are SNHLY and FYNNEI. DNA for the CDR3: TGTGCCAGCAGCGTGGGCCGGGAGAACACTGAAGCTTTCTTT. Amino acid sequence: CASSVGRENTEAFF.

CDR3 nucleotide sequence: TGTGCCAGCAGCCGATGGGGGGGGAATCAGCCCCAGCATTTT. Its protein is CASSRWGGNQPQHF. The chain employs TRBV5-6 and TRBJ1-5; maybe TRBD1 (5 bases). V lost 4 bases and J 4 bases, leaving 12 bases between the germline ends. This CDR3 region has 14 residues. Germline lookup yields CDR1 SGHDT and CDR2 YYEEEE.

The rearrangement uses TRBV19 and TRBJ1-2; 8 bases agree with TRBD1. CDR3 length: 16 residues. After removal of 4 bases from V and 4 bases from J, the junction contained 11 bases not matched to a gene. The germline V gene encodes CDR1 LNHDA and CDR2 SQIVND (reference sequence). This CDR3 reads CASSTNPRTGIYGYTF. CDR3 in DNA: TGTGCCAGTAGTACCAATCCGAGGACAGGGATCTATGGCTACACCTTC.

The CDR3 DNA is TGTGCCTGGAGCCCTAGGCCAGGGTCTTCGGCGAGTGGGGGCTACACCTTC. This codes for CAWSPRPGSSASGGYTF. This chain connects TRBV30 to TRBJ1-2; TRBD1 might be the D (5 bases). This CDR3 is 17 amino acids long. Germline V gene lookup returns CDR1 GTSNPN and CDR2 SVGIG (reference sequence). Trimming left V 3 bases short and J 8 bases short, with 28 bases between.

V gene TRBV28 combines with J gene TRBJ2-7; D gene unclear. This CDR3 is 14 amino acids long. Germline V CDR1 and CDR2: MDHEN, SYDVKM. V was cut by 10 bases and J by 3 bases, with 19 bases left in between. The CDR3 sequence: CATVRQGGYYEQYF. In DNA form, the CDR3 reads TGTGCCACCGTCCGGCAAGGCGGCTACTACGAGCAGTACTTC.

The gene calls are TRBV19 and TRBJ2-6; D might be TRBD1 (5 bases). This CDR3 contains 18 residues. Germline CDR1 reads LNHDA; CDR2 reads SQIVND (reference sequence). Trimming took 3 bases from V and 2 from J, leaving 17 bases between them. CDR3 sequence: CASSMPPSRVAGANVLTF. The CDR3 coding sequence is TGTGCCAGTAGTATGCCTCCCTCCAGGGTAGCTGGGGCCAACGTCCTGACTTTC.

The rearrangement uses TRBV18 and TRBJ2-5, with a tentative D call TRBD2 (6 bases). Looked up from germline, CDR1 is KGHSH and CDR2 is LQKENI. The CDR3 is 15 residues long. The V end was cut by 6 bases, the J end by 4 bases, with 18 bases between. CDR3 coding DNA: TGTGCCAGCTCTCGGATACATCAGGGAGGAGAGACCCAGTACTTC. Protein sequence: CASSRIHQGGETQYF.

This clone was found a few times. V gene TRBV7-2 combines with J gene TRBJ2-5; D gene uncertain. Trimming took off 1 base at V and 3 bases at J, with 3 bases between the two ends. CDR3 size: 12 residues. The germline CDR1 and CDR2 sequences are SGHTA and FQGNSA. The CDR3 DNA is TGTGCCAGCAGCTTAGTAAAAGAGACCCAGTACTTC. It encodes CASSLVKETQYF.

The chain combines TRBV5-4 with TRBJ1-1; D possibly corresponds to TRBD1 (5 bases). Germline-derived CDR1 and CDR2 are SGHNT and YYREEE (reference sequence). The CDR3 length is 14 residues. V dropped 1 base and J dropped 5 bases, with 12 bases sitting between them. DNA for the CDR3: TGTGCCAGCAGCTTGTCGGGGGGGTCGACTGAAGCTTTCTTT. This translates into CASSLSGGSTEAFF.

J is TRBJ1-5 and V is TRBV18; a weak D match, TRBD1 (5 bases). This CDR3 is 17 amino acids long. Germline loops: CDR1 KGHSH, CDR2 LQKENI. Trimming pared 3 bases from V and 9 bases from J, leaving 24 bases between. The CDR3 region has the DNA TGTGCCAGCTCACCCAGCCGGGGGGTGGGCGAGTTAGGGCCCCAGCATTTT. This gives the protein CASSPSRGVGELGPQHF.

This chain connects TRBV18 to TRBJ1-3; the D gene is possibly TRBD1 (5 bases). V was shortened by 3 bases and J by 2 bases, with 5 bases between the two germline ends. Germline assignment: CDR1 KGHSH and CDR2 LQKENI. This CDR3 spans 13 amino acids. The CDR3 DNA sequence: TGTGCCAGCTCACCGGGGCCTGGAAACACCATATATTTT. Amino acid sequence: CASSPGPGNTIYF.

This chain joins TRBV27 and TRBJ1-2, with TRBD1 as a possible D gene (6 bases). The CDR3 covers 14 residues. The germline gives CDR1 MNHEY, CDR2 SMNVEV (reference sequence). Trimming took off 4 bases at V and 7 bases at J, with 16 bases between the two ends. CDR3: CASSYGGGGVGYTF. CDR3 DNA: TGTGCCAGCAGTTACGGCGGGGGGGGCGTTGGCTACACCTTC.

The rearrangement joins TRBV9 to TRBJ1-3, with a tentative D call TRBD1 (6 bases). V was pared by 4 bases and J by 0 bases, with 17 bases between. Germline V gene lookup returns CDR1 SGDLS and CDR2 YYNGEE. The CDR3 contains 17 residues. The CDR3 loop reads CASSPLLTGGSGNTIYF. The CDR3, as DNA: TGTGCCAGCAGCCCTCTCCTGACAGGAGGCTCTGGAAACACCATATATTTT.